This TCR beta chain was captured in a study of cytomegalovirus exposure and HLA in healthy donors. Germline V CDR1 and CDR2: MRHNA, SNTAGT. V dropped 9 bases and J dropped 1; count of bases not matched to a gene: 6. The CDR3 has 14 residues. PCR primers comprised 60 Vbeta and 13 Jbeta primers. TCRdb's table, derived via immunoSEQ multiplex PCR, lists solely in-frame clones and lacks some. The sample lists some 150,000 clones; around 81% were seen once. The sequence came from a man aged 35 to 55 in good health and CMV-seropositive. Sequencing was performed on PBMCs. The rearrangement links TRBV6-4 to TRBJ2-7; 10 bases line up with TRBD1. The CDR3 DNA reads TGTGCCAGAAGGGACAGGGGAAGATCCTACGAGCAGTACTTC. It specifies CARRDRGRSYEQYF.